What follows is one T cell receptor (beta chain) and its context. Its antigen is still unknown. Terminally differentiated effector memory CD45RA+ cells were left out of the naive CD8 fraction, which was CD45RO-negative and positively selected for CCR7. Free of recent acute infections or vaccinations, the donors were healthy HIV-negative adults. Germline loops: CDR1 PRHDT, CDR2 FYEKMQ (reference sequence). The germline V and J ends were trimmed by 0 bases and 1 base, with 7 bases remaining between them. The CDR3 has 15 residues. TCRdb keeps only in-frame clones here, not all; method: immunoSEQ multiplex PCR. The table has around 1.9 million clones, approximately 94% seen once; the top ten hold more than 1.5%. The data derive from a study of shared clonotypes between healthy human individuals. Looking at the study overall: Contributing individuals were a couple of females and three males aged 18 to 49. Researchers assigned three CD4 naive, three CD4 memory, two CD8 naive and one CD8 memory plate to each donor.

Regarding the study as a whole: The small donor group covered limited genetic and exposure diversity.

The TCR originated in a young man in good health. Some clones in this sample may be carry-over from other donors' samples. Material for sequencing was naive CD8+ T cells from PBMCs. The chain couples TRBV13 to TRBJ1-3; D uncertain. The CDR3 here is CASSLGTSSGNTIYF. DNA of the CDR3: TGTGCCAGCAGCTTAGGCACCTCTTCTGGAAACACCATATATTTT.